This T cell receptor (beta chain) was observed in a study of shared clonotypes between healthy human individuals. Details on this clone: The antigen is not known.

The length of the CDR3 is 15 residues. V was cut by 2 bases and J by 0 bases, with 10 bases left in between. Germline lookup yields CDR1 MNHNY and CDR2 SVGAGI (reference sequence). General study points: The sharing of 4.5% to 6.5% of naive CD4 clonotypes was seen across a handful of donors.

At deep level, the assay was performed. Replicate PCRs run on sorted subsets employed roughly 190 ng DNA, tens of thousands of T cell genomes. The method was immunoSEQ multiplex PCR; TCRdb's version includes in-frame clones alone and lacks a portion of them. The sample contains some 2,100,000 clones, almost 96% of which appear only once. Every one of the donors was a Caucasian adult that lived in Nashville, Tennessee. The specimen was naive CD4+ T cells sorted from blood. Stated subset: CD45RA+ positively selected. This rearrangement joins TRBV6-6 to TRBJ1-1; D uncertain. The sequence derives from a man between 18 and 35 years old in good health. DNA of the CDR3: TGTGCCAGCAGTTACGAATTGAGGCTGAACACTGAAGCTTTCTTT. Translating it yields CASSYELRLNTEAFF.